These 14 T cell receptor beta chains were sequenced from one sample in a study of cytomegalovirus exposure and HLA in healthy donors. In the PCR, 60 Vbeta and 13 Jbeta primers were used. Method: immunoSEQ multiplex PCR; TCRdb's copy keeps in-frame clones and lacks some. The sample consists of about 180,000 clones, about four fifths of them appearing once. Sequenced sample: PBMCs. All receptors come from a man aged 25 to 40 in good health and CMV-seropositive.

This clone was observed a few times. This chain joins TRBV5-6 and TRBJ1-2; D is undetermined. Germline V gene lookup returns CDR1 SGHDT and CDR2 YYEEEE. CDR3 length: 14 residues. Trimming took off 1 base at V and 7 bases at J, with 14 bases between the two ends. The CDR3 DNA follows: TGTGCCAGCAGCTTGATAAGGGAGATGGGTGGCTACACCTTC. Translated: CASSLIREMGGYTF.

This chain joins TRBV11-2 and TRBJ2-1, with D perhaps TRBD2 (6 bases). CDR1 and CDR2 from the germline V gene are SGHAT and FQNNGV. V lost 5 bases to trimming and J lost 6 bases, with 17 bases between them. The CDR3 is 15 residues long. The CDR3 region is CASSVPGLPLNEQFF. The CDR3 bases are TGTGCCAGCAGCGTACCGGGACTTCCGCTCAATGAGCAGTTCTTC.

V usage is TRBV4-3 and J usage is TRBJ1-6; unclear D gene. Germline CDR1 LGHNA, CDR2 YSLEER. CDR3 length: 17 amino acids. Deletions cut 0 bases from V and 0 bases from J, with 9 bases between. The CDR3 protein is CASSQDRESSYNSPLHF. The CDR3, as DNA: TGCGCCAGCAGCCAAGATCGGGAGAGCTCCTATAATTCACCCCTCCACTTT.

The chain employs TRBV19 and TRBJ1-5; 7 bases match TRBD1. This CDR3 region has 13 residues. The V gene end was trimmed by 7 bases and the J gene end by 3 bases; junction bases not matched to a gene: 3. In germline, CDR1 is LNHDA, CDR2 SQIVND (reference sequence). The CDR3 loop is CASTTGVNQPQHF. As DNA, the CDR3 is TGTGCCAGTACCACAGGGGTCAATCAGCCCCAGCATTTT.

The CDR3 DNA is TGTGCCAGCAGCTCTCGACTACCCGCAAGGGACGAGCAGTACTTC. Its translation: CASSSRLPARDEQYF. The chain couples TRBV5-4 to TRBJ2-7; D perhaps matches TRBD2 (5 bases). V shed 3 bases and J shed 5 bases, with 18 bases lying between them. The germline V gene encodes CDR1 SGHNT and CDR2 YYREEE (reference sequence). CDR3 length equals 15 residues.

The chain uses TRBV6-6 and TRBJ1-1; D remains ambiguous. This CDR3 spans 13 amino acids. Germline CDR1 is MNHNY and CDR2 is SVGAGI (reference sequence). V was shortened by 2 bases and J by 4 bases, with 8 bases between the two germline ends. The CDR3 DNA is TGTGCCAGCAGTTACAAAGGGAGCACTGAAGCTTTCTTT. Protein: CASSYKGSTEAFF.

The CDR3 DNA reads as TGTGCCAGCAGTCTAGGGGAGGGGTCCTCCTACGAGCAGTACTTC. It specifies CASSLGEGSSYEQYF. V and J are TRBV28 and TRBJ2-7; TRBD2 agrees at 7 bases. The CDR3 is made up of 15 amino acids. Germline CDR1 is MDHEN and CDR2 is SYDVKM. V dropped 5 bases and J dropped 0; count of bases not matched to a gene: 7.

This sequence joins TRBV11-2 and TRBJ2-7, with 15 bases matching TRBD2. The CDR3 has 17 amino acids. CDR1 and CDR2 from the germline V gene are SGHAT and FQNNGV. V lost 1 base, J lost 4 bases, and 5 bases stayed unmatched. The CDR3 DNA reads TGTGCCAGCAGCTTAGTTTTTGGGACTAGCGGGAGGTACGAGCAGTACTTC. Its translation: CASSLVFGTSGRYEQYF.

This clone occurred a few times. V is TRBV7-2 and J is TRBJ1-2, with 7 bases fitting TRBD1. The CDR3 loop spans 16 amino acids. V was pared by 5 bases and J by 5 bases, with 14 bases of the junction left unmatched. Looked up from germline, CDR1 is SGHTA and CDR2 is FQGNSA. The DNA of the CDR3 is TGTGCCAGCAGCCACAATAAACTAGGGACAGAGTATGGCTACACCTTC. Translating gives CASSHNKLGTEYGYTF.

This clone occurred once. V gene TRBV30 combines with J gene TRBJ2-7; TRBD1 agrees at 8 bases. Losses at the gene ends were 5 bases for V and 3 bases for J; bases not matched to a gene: 9. Per germline, CDR1 GTSNPN and CDR2 SVGIG (reference sequence). The CDR3 covers 14 residues. The CDR3 nucleotides are TGTGCCTGGTCCCAGGACAGGGCGGGCTACGAGCAGTACTTC. Amino acids: CAWSQDRAGYEQYF.

The chain carries TRBV30 and TRBJ2-7; 7 bases line up with TRBD2. The germline V gene has CDR1 GTSNPN and CDR2 SVGIG (reference sequence). CDR3 length: 14 amino acids. V was pared by 4 bases and J by 0 bases, with 6 bases of the junction left unmatched. DNA for the CDR3: TGTGCCTGGAAGGCTAGCGGAGTCTCCTACGAGCAGTACTTC. This gives the protein CAWKASGVSYEQYF.

This clone came up a few times. This chain joins TRBV28 and TRBJ2-1; 8 bases fit TRBD1. V trimming: 5 bases; J trimming: 7 bases; junction bases outside the gene matches: 7. The V gene's germline CDR1 is MDHEN and CDR2 SYDVKM. CDR3 length equals 14 residues. CDR3 coding DNA: TGTGCCAGCAGTAGGCCCGGGACAGGTAATGAGCAGTTCTTC. Residues: CASSRPGTGNEQFF.

This clone has just a few counts. The chain links TRBV5-6 to TRBJ2-6, with D maybe TRBD1 (6 bases). Deletions cut 0 bases from V and 11 bases from J, with 12 bases between. The CDR3 spans 14 residues. Germline CDR1 is SGHDT and CDR2 is YYEEEE. CDR3 bases: TGTGCCAGCAGCTTGGTACAGGGCCACGACGTCCTGACTTTC. This gives the protein CASSLVQGHDVLTF.

The genes are TRBV19 and TRBJ1-1; maybe TRBD1 (6 bases). The CDR3 totals 14 residues. V lost 6 bases, J lost 3 bases, and 14 bases lay in between. Germline CDR1 and CDR2: LNHDA and SQIVND (reference sequence). CDR3 coding DNA: TGTGCCAGTAGAGTGTCGAAGGGGGACACTGAAGCTTTCTTT. The encoded protein is CASRVSKGDTEAFF.